This TCR beta chain was retrieved from a study of cytotoxic CD8 clonotypes in ibrutinib-treated CLL. On the study more broadly: Of the patients, 11 were relapsed/refractory, about 15 treatment-naive and 17 to 18 IGHV unmutated. Response samples followed a median around 12 months of treatment, range 6 to 36. General observations from the study: Sustained-remission and progressing patients had unequal sampling times.

Produced via immunoSEQ multiplex PCR; TCRdb's table is partial and in-frame only. Counted here are some 200,000 clones, about two thirds occurring once; the ten biggest clones make up over 10%. This clone was counted a single time. Antigen unknown. With V trimmed by 5 bases and J by 9 bases, 2 bases remained unmatched. Germline assignment: CDR1 SEHNR and CDR2 FQNEAQ (reference sequence). This CDR3 has 12 residues. The rearrangement uses TRBV7-9 and TRBJ2-1; 9 bases are a match to TRBD1. This material consisted of PBMCs, taken after 24 months of ibrutinib treatment. The TCR originated in a human donor with chronic lymphocytic leukemia. Written as DNA, the CDR3 is TGTGCCAGCAGCGAGACAGGGGGTGAGCAGTTCTTC. This sequence encodes CASSETGGEQFF.